This T cell receptor (beta chain) stems from a study of cytomegalovirus exposure and HLA in healthy donors. Study observations and caveats: Further analysis was carried out later, and it showed several of the most significant clusters appearing linked to common viral pathogens. Some highly shared sequence variants likely arose as a pipeline artifact.

Use of 60 Vbeta and 13 Jbeta primers characterized the PCR. The protocol was immunoSEQ multiplex PCR, while the TCRdb copy is restricted to in-frame clones and leaves out a portion. The sample lists roughly 150,000 clones; 75% to 90% were seen once. To note about this clone: No antigen is known for it.

This receptor was obtained from a woman between 18 and 30 years old in good health and CMV-seronegative. The sequencing input was PBMCs.

CDR3 nucleotide sequence: TGTGCCAGTAGTATAATTCCTGGCGGGGGGCCCCAGCATTTT. This gives the protein CASSIIPGGGPQHF. The chain couples TRBV19 to TRBJ1-5; possibly TRBD1 for D (5 bases). This CDR3 has 14 residues. V was trimmed by 2 bases and J by 9 bases, leaving 14 bases between them. The germline V gene has CDR1 LNHDA and CDR2 SQIVND (reference sequence).